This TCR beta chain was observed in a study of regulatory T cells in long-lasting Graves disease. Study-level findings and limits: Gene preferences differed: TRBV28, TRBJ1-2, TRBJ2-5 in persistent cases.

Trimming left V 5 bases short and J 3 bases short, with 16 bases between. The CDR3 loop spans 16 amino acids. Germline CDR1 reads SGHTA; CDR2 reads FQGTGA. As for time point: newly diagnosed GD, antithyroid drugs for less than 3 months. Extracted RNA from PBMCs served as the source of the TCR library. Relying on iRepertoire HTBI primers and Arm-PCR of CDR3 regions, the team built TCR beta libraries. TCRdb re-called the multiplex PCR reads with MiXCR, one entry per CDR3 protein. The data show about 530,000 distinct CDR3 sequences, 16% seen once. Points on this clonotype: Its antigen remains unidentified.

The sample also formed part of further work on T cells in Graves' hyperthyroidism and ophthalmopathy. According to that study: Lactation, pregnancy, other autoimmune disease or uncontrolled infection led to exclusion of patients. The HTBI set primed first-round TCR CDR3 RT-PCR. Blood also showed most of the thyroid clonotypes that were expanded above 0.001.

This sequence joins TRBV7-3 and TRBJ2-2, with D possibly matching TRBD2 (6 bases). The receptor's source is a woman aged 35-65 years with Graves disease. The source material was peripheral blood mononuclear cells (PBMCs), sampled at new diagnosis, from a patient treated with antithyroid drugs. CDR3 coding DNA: TGTGCCAGCAGCCCTAGGAGGGTTGAGGACACCGGGGAGCTGTTTTTT. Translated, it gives CASSPRRVEDTGELFF. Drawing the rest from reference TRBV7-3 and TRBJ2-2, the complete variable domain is GAGVSQTPSNKVTEKGKYVELRCDPISGHTALYWYRQSLGQGPEFLIYFQGTGAADDSGLPNDRFFAVRPEGSVSTLKIQRTERGDSAVYLCASSPRRVEDTGELFFGEGSRLTVL.